These 20 T cell receptor beta chains were all obtained from the same sample, sequenced in a study of OX40 agonist ivuxolimab in advanced cancers. Sequencing used immunoSEQ multiplex PCR; TCRdb keeps in-frame clones, though not all of them. The data hold 96,000 or so clones, with under 90% observed a single time. Specimen: CD4+ or CD8+ T cells sorted from blood, collected in a trial of the OX40 agonist ivuxolimab. These receptors all come from an adult with an advanced solid tumor such as melanoma, head and neck, liver or kidney cancer.

V gene TRBV12-5 combines with J gene TRBJ2-1, with D possibly being TRBD2 (6 bases). The CDR3 covers 16 residues. V shed 7 bases and J shed 0 bases, with 16 bases lying between them. CDR1 LGHNT and CDR2 FRNRAP come from the germline V gene. DNA of the CDR3: TGTGCTAGTGCCCTGGGGGGAGCGGGCTCCTACAATGAGCAGTTCTTC. Translation gives CASALGGAGSYNEQFF. The full variable domain, with the rest looked up from reference TRBV12-5 and TRBJ2-1, is DARVTQTPRHKVTEMGQEVTMRCQPILGHNTVFWYRQTMMQGLELLAYFRNRAPLDDSGMPKDRFSAEMPDATLATLKIQPSEPRDSAVYFCASALGGAGSYNEQFFGPGTRLTVL.

DNA for the CDR3: TGTGCCTGGAGTGTTGCCTATGGCTACACCTTC. Translating gives CAWSVAYGYTF. The chain uses TRBV30 and TRBJ1-2; D is undetermined. Germline loops: CDR1 GTSNPN, CDR2 SVGIG (reference sequence). The germline V and J ends were trimmed by 0 bases and 4 bases, with 3 bases remaining between them. The CDR3 contains 11 residues.

V and J are TRBV2 and TRBJ2-3, with 10 bases lining up with TRBD2. J gave up 1 base and V 3 bases, and 7 bases lay outside the gene matches. The CDR3 covers 17 residues. The germline V gene encodes CDR1 SNHLY and CDR2 FYNNEI. As DNA, the CDR3 is TGTGCCAGCAGTGAGCTGAGACTAGCGGGTGGCACAGATACGCAGTATTTT. This gives the protein CASSELRLAGGTDTQYF.

The chain recombines TRBV7-9 with TRBJ2-3; 8 bases align to TRBD2. Unmatched junction bases numbered 12, after V lost 5 bases and J lost 8 bases. This CDR3 contains 15 residues. Germline CDR1 SEHNR, CDR2 FQNEAQ (reference sequence). CDR3 loop: CASSRLAGAEGTQYF. CDR3 sequence (DNA): TGTGCCAGCAGCCGGCTAGCGGGCGCCGAGGGTACGCAGTATTTT.

This chain's CDR3 is CASSQDLSGRVYEQYF. The CDR3 DNA follows: TGCGCCAGCAGCCAAGATCTTAGCGGGAGGGTCTACGAGCAGTACTTC. The genes are TRBV4-1 and TRBJ2-7, with TRBD2 matching 11 bases. CDR1 MGHRA and CDR2 YSYEKL come from the germline V gene. This CDR3 spans 16 amino acids. V shed 0 bases, J shed 3 bases, and the junction held 4 bases outside the gene matches.

A few counts support this clone. The CDR3 DNA reads TGTGCCAGCGGCGGGGGCCTCTACGAGCAGTACTTC. Translation: CASGGGLYEQYF. The chain recombines TRBV6-5 with TRBJ2-7; D might be TRBD2 (7 bases). The CDR3 covers 12 residues. The V end was cut by 8 bases, the J end by 3 bases, with 11 bases between. Germline V CDR1 and CDR2: MNHEY, SVGAGI.

The chain combines TRBV9 with TRBJ1-1; D unresolved. The CDR3 is 15 residues long. The germline gives CDR1 SGDLS, CDR2 YYNGEE. The V gene lost 4 bases and the J gene lost 2 bases, with 15 bases spanning the gap. The CDR3 here is CASSPILGLNTEAFF. CDR3 sequence (DNA): TGTGCCAGCAGCCCCATCTTAGGACTAAACACTGAAGCTTTCTTT. The variable domain in full, completed from reference TRBV9 and TRBJ1-1, reads DSGVTQTPKHLITATGQRVTLRCSPRSGDLSVYWYQQSLDQGLQFLIQYYNGEERAKGNILERFSAQQFPDLHSELNLSSLELGDSALYFCASSPILGLNTEAFFGQGTRLTVV.

The V call is TRBV25-1, the J call TRBJ1-2, with D unresolved. CDR3 size: 15 residues. Trimming shortened V by 5 bases and J by 0 bases, and 13 bases separated the two germline ends. Per germline, CDR1 MGHDK and CDR2 SYGVNS. The CDR3 nucleotides read TGTGCCAGCAGTCACCACCGGGCAGCTAACTATGGCTACACCTTC. As protein: CASSHHRAANYGYTF.

V usage is TRBV7-9 and J usage is TRBJ1-1, with D tentatively TRBD1 (6 bases). V was pared by 5 bases and J by 6 bases, with 19 bases between. The CDR3 runs to 15 residues. Germline V CDR1 and CDR2: SEHNR, FQNEAQ (reference sequence). The DNA for the CDR3 is TGTGCCAGCAGCCCACTACAGGGTGTATTGTCTGAAGCTTTCTTT. Amino acid sequence: CASSPLQGVLSEAFF.

The rearrangement links TRBV7-9 to TRBJ2-7; D is perhaps TRBD1 (6 bases). Trimming stripped 2 bases from V and 3 bases from J, with 17 bases between. This CDR3 has 16 residues. The germline V gene encodes CDR1 SEHNR and CDR2 FQNEAQ (reference sequence). This CDR3 reads CASSLLLQGQNYEQYF. CDR3 DNA: TGTGCCAGCAGCTTACTTTTACAGGGACAAAACTACGAGCAGTACTTC.

To note about this clone: Distinct nucleotide sequences in the sample also encode this CDR3. The rearrangement links TRBV20-1 to TRBJ1-2; 7 nucleotides align to TRBD1. The CDR3 is 11 amino acids. Germline CDR1 DFQATT, CDR2 SNEGSKA (reference sequence). With V trimmed by 6 bases and J by 4 bases, 2 bases remained unmatched. In DNA, the CDR3 is TGCAGTGCGCGGGACAGCTATGGCTACACCTTC. Translated: CSARDSYGYTF.

CDR3 loop: CASSLGIDRGTEAFF. CDR3 in DNA: TGTGCCAGCTCACTGGGGATTGATAGGGGCACTGAAGCTTTCTTT. V usage is TRBV18 and J usage is TRBJ1-1, with D perhaps TRBD1 (5 bases). V was pared by 4 bases and J by 4 bases, with 16 bases between. There are 15 residues in the CDR3. CDR1 is KGHSH, CDR2 LQKENI, per germline.

The chain joins TRBV6-1 to TRBJ1-4; a possible D gene is TRBD1 (6 bases). Germline values: CDR1 MNHNS, CDR2 SASEGT. CDR3 length: 14 residues. V was pared by 1 base and J by 9 bases, with 12 bases between. CDR3 nucleotide sequence: TGTGCCAGCAGTGAAGACCCAGGGGTGAAAAAACTGTTTTTT. This sequence encodes CASSEDPGVKKLFF.

This chain connects TRBV7-9 to TRBJ2-5; TRBD1 is a possible D gene (6 bases). The last part of the DNA fits TRBJ2-7 better; the J call may be wrong. The germline gives CDR1 SEHNR, CDR2 FQNEAQ (reference sequence). The length of the CDR3 is 12 residues. CDR3 bases: TGTGCCAGCAGTACACAGGGCTACGAGCAGTACTTC. It translates to CASSTQGYEQYF.

The gene calls are TRBV27 and TRBJ1-6, with TRBD1 matching 7 bases. This CDR3 region has 12 residues. V was clipped by 11 bases and J by 8 bases; unmatched bases: 6. From germline, CDR1 is MNHEY and CDR2 SMNVEV (reference sequence). The CDR3 loop reads CASRTGYSPLHF. The CDR3 DNA reads as TGTGCCTCACGGACAGGTTATTCACCCCTCCACTTT.

The chain joins TRBV10-1 to TRBJ2-2; a possible D gene is TRBD1 (5 bases). Germline V gene sequence: CDR1 WNHNN, CDR2 SYGVQD (reference sequence). V shed 8 bases and J shed 7 bases, with 8 bases lying between them. The CDR3 covers 11 residues. CDR3 amino acids: CASQGNGELFF. The CDR3 nucleotides read TGCGCCAGCCAGGGTAACGGGGAGCTGTTTTTT.

The chain employs TRBV5-4 and TRBJ2-5; D unclear. Germline V gene lookup returns CDR1 SGHNT and CDR2 YYREEE (reference sequence). Trimming left V 2 bases short and J 7 bases short, with 15 bases between. The CDR3 covers 14 residues. The CDR3 here is CASSLKGLEGTQYF. CDR3 bases: TGTGCCAGCAGCTTAAAAGGTCTAGAAGGGACCCAGTACTTC.

The V and J genes are TRBV19 and TRBJ2-7, with 8 bases fitting TRBD1. The CDR3 loop spans 14 amino acids. The V gene's germline CDR1 is LNHDA and CDR2 SQIVND (reference sequence). The J segment lost 0 bases and the V segment lost 4 bases, leaving 2 bases of the junction unmatched. CDR3 sequence: CASSTGGSSYEQYF. CDR3 DNA sequence: TGTGCCAGTAGTACAGGGGGCAGCTCCTACGAGCAGTACTTC.

The V call is TRBV18, the J call TRBJ2-7, with TRBD1 matching 8 bases. This CDR3 has 15 amino acids. Germline lookup yields CDR1 KGHSH and CDR2 LQKENI. J lost 3 bases, V lost 6 bases, and 10 bases had no gene match. DNA for the CDR3: TGTGCCAGCTCCCCCGAGGACAGGGAACTCTACGAGCAGTACTTC. It specifies CASSPEDRELYEQYF.

The genes are TRBV7-2 and TRBJ2-7; 14 bases agree with TRBD2. CDR3 size: 17 residues. V was pared by 4 bases and J by 2 bases, with 7 bases of the junction left unmatched. Germline values: CDR1 SGHTA, CDR2 FQGNSA. The CDR3 region has the DNA TGTGCCAGCAGCTCCGGGACTAGCGGGGGCCCAACCTACGAGCAGTACTTC. Amino acids: CASSSGTSGGPTYEQYF.